The 26 T cell receptor beta chains in this list originate from one sample, sequenced in a study of blood T cell repertoires in COVID-19. The table came from immunoSEQ multiplex PCR; TCRdb's copy has only in-frame clones and leaves some out. The data hold over 150,000 clones, with about 85% observed a single time. The sample was PBMCs or T cells enriched from blood (not recorded which). These receptors were taken from a man aged 40-49 years who had recovered from COVID-19.

CDR3 sequence (DNA): TGTGCCAGAAGCGTAGGCGAAAGGGGCATTACAGCTCAGCCCCAGCATTTT. As protein: CARSVGERGITAQPQHF. V and J are TRBV5-3 and TRBJ1-5; the D gene is possibly TRBD1 (5 bases). TRBV5-3 is identified as an open reading frame with a role that is uncertain. The CDR3 runs to 17 residues. V was shortened by 4 bases and J by 6 bases, with 23 bases between the two germline ends.

CDR3 region: CASSPRQGQPQHF. DNA of the CDR3: TGTGCCAGCAGCCCACGACAGGGACAGCCCCAGCATTTT. The rearrangement uses TRBV4-2 and TRBJ1-5; TRBD1 agrees at 7 bases. CDR3 length equals 13 residues. V gave up 4 bases and J gave up 7 bases; unmatched junction bases: 4. Germline V gene lookup returns CDR1 LGHNA and CDR2 YNFKEQ.

The chain carries TRBV12-3 or TRBV12-4 and TRBJ1-1; no reliable D call. Trimming took 5 bases from V and 6 from J, leaving 10 bases between them. CDR3 length: 12 residues. CDR3 sequence: CASSRGGPEAFF. For the CDR3, the DNA is TGTGCCAGCAGTCGGGGTGGGCCTGAAGCTTTCTTT.

V usage is TRBV29-1 and J usage is TRBJ2-1; 7 nucleotides match TRBD1. CDR1 and CDR2 (germline): SQVTM, ANQGSEA. The CDR3 is made up of 14 amino acids. Trimming cost V 4 bases and J 2 bases; bases outside gene matches: 5. The CDR3 bases are TGCAGCGTTGCATTACAGGGGACCTACAATGAGCAGTTCTTC. Its translation: CSVALQGTYNEQFF.

The CDR3 nucleotides are TGTGCCAGCAGTTACTCGACGACAGGGAGGTACCCCTACTTC. This gives the protein CASSYSTTGRYPYF. This chain joins TRBV6-5 and TRBJ2-5; a possible D gene is TRBD1 (7 bases). The germline V gene has CDR1 MNHEY and CDR2 SVGAGI. Trimming took off 0 bases at V and 14 bases at J, with 19 bases between the two ends. This CDR3 contains 14 residues.

The chain employs TRBV6-5 and TRBJ2-2; the D is unclear. With 7 bases removed from V and 6 bases from J, the gap between germline ends came to 6 bases. Germline V CDR1 and CDR2: MNHEY, SVGAGI. CDR3 size: 11 residues. CDR3: CASISPGELFF. The CDR3 DNA follows: TGTGCCAGCATTAGCCCCGGGGAGCTGTTTTTT.

Turning to this clone: Other DNA sequences in the sample encode the same CDR3. The rearrangement links TRBV11-2 to TRBJ1-1; no reliable D call. Germline-derived CDR1 and CDR2 are SGHAT and FQNNGV. Trimming stripped 1 base from V and 3 bases from J, with 6 bases between. There are 13 residues in the CDR3. The CDR3 region has the DNA TGTGCCAGCAGCTTAGGCTCGGACACTGAAGCTTTCTTT. Residues: CASSLGSDTEAFF. The entire variable domain, with the rest obtained from reference TRBV11-2 and TRBJ1-1, is as follows: EAGVAQSPRYKIIEKRQSVAFWCNPISGHATLYWYQQILGQGPKLLIQFQNNGVVDDSQLPKDRFSAERLKGVDSTLKIQPAKLEDSAVYLCASSLGSDTEAFFGQGTRLTVV.

The genes are TRBV19 and TRBJ1-3; D unresolved. The ends were cut back, 4 bases at V and 4 bases at J, with 8 bases in the middle. The CDR3 is 13 amino acids. Germline CDR1 LNHDA, CDR2 SQIVND (reference sequence). The CDR3 sequence is CASSTSTGNTIYF. The DNA for the CDR3 is TGTGCCAGTAGTACCTCTACCGGAAACACCATATATTTT.

This clone appeared a few times. The chain links TRBV6-5 to TRBJ1-5, with 10 positions matching TRBD1. The CDR3 has 14 amino acids. Germline V lookup: CDR1 MNHEY, CDR2 SVGAGI. V lost 5 bases to trimming and J lost 4 bases; unmatched junction nucleotides: 2. The CDR3 sequence: CASSRQGANQPQHF. DNA for the CDR3: TGTGCCAGCAGTAGACAGGGGGCGAATCAGCCCCAGCATTTT.

CDR3 nucleotides: TGTGCCACCAGTGAGGCAGGGGCTAGCAATCAGCCCCAGCATTTT. This codes for CATSEAGASNQPQHF. The V and J genes are TRBV24-1 and TRBJ1-5; perhaps TRBD1 as D (6 bases). Germline V lookup: CDR1 KGHDR, CDR2 SFDVKD. V gave up 4 bases and J gave up 0 bases, with 9 bases separating them. This CDR3 contains 15 residues.

The chain is built from TRBV5-8 and TRBJ1-1, with D possibly matching TRBD1 (5 bases). V gave up 3 bases and J gave up 2 bases, with 11 bases separating them. The CDR3 consists of 14 residues. Germline assignment: CDR1 SGHTS and CDR2 YDEGEE. The CDR3 spells CASSSGTENTEAFF. The CDR3 nucleotides read TGTGCCAGCAGCTCCGGGACTGAAAACACTGAAGCTTTCTTT.

The chain combines TRBV11-3 with TRBJ2-1; 16 bases agree with TRBD2. CDR3 length: 16 residues. Germline CDR1 SGHNT, CDR2 YENEEA. V was pared by 5 bases and J by 9 bases, with 7 bases of the junction left unmatched. This CDR3 is CASSLGTSGGAGEQFF. CDR3 coding DNA: TGTGCCAGCAGCCTCGGGACTAGCGGGGGGGCAGGTGAGCAGTTCTTC. Together with reference TRBV11-3 and TRBJ2-1, the CDR3 gives the full variable domain: EAGVVQSPRYKIIEKKQPVAFWCNPISGHNTLYWYLQNLGQGPELLIRYENEEAVDDSQLPKDRFSAERLKGVDSTLKIQPAELGDSAVYLCASSLGTSGGAGEQFFGPGTRLTVL.

V usage is TRBV19 and J usage is TRBJ2-1, with D perhaps matching TRBD1 (6 bases). The CDR3 runs 15 residues. V lost 4 bases, J lost 8 bases, and 18 bases lay in between. CDR1 is LNHDA and CDR2 is SQIVND in the germline V gene (reference sequence). DNA for the CDR3: TGTGCCAGTAGTAGAGCCCGAACAGGGTACGATGAGCAGTTCTTC. The encoded protein is CASSRARTGYDEQFF.

V is TRBV28 and J is TRBJ1-1, with 7 nucleotides matching TRBD1. The CDR3 has 13 amino acids. CDR1 and CDR2 (germline): MDHEN, SYDVKM. Germline trimming cut 8 bases from V and 6 bases from J; bases unmatched to any gene: 9. CDR3 bases: TGTGCCAGCCTACAGGGGAGTAGGCCTGAAGCTTTCTTT. It yields the protein CASLQGSRPEAFF. The entire variable domain, with the rest obtained from reference TRBV28 and TRBJ1-1, is as follows: DVKVTQSSRYLVKRTGEKVFLECVQDMDHENMFWYRQDPGLGLRLIYFSYDVKMKEKGDIPEGYSVSREKKERFSLILESASTNQTSMYLCASLQGSRPEAFFGQGTRLTVV.

The V call is TRBV7-9, the J call TRBJ2-1; 9 positions match TRBD2. Trimming removed 7 bases from V and 2 bases from J; junction bases left unmatched: 9. Germline CDR1 and CDR2: SEHNR and FQNEAQ (reference sequence). CDR3 length equals 16 residues. This chain's CDR3 is CASTTSLAGPYNEQFF. The CDR3 coding sequence is TGTGCCAGCACCACCTCTCTAGCGGGGCCCTACAATGAGCAGTTCTTC.

The J gene is TRBJ2-7, the V gene TRBV7-8, with TRBD2 matching 7 bases. Trimming cost V 5 bases and J 2 bases; bases outside gene matches: 6. There are 14 residues in the CDR3. Germline values: CDR1 SGHVS, CDR2 FQNEAQ. CDR3 sequence (DNA): TGTGCCAGCAGCCCCCCTAGCGGAACCTACGAGCAGTACTTC. It yields the protein CASSPPSGTYEQYF.

This sequence joins TRBV4-2 and TRBJ1-4; maybe TRBD1 (6 bases). V lost 4 bases, J lost 8 bases, and 17 bases lay in between. CDR1 and CDR2 (germline): LGHNA, YNFKEQ. CDR3 size: 15 residues. In DNA form, the CDR3 reads TGTGCCAGCAGCCCCTCCCCCGGACAGTCCGAAAAACTGTTTTTT. As protein: CASSPSPGQSEKLFF.

The V call is TRBV9, the J call TRBJ2-1, with 8 positions matching TRBD2. The ends lost 1 base at V and 3 bases at J; junction bases unmatched: 6. The germline V gene encodes CDR1 SGDLS and CDR2 YYNGEE. The CDR3 runs to 16 residues. For the CDR3, the DNA is TGTGCCAGCAGCGTACAGATAGCGGGAAACTACAATGAGCAGTTCTTC. As protein: CASSVQIAGNYNEQFF.

J is TRBJ1-2 and V is TRBV5-1, with TRBD1 matching over 8 bases. V shed 4 bases and J 4 bases; nucleotides not matched to a gene: 3. The CDR3 is made up of 13 amino acids. Looked up from germline, CDR1 is SGHRS and CDR2 is YFSETQ. The CDR3 protein is CASSPGQAYGYTF. The CDR3 DNA follows: TGCGCCAGCAGCCCGGGACAGGCCTATGGCTACACCTTC.

The chain uses TRBV9 and TRBJ1-1; 9 nucleotides agree with TRBD1. Germline lookup yields CDR1 SGDLS and CDR2 YYNGEE. With 3 bases clipped from V and 3 bases from J, the junction kept 3 bases outside the gene matches. The CDR3 contains 14 residues. The DNA for the CDR3 is TGTGCCAGCAGCGAGGGACAGGGCTACACTGAAGCTTTCTTT. This codes for CASSEGQGYTEAFF.

V is TRBV15 and J is TRBJ1-1, with TRBD1 identical over 7 bases. Germline lookup yields CDR1 LNHNV and CDR2 YYDKDF (reference sequence). V was pared by 6 bases and J by 7 bases, with 8 bases of the junction left unmatched. CDR3 length: 13 amino acids. The CDR3 nucleotides read TGTGCCACCAGGACCGACAGGGTTATTGAAGCTTTCTTT. Translating it yields CATRTDRVIEAFF.

The V and J genes are TRBV5-1 and TRBJ2-7; 8 bases align to TRBD1. Losses at the gene ends were 0 bases for V and 2 bases for J; bases not matched to a gene: 1. The CDR3 length is 14 residues. In germline, CDR1 is SGHRS, CDR2 YFSETQ. Here the CDR3 reads CASSLAQGAYEQYF. As DNA, the CDR3 is TGCGCCAGCAGCTTGGCACAGGGGGCCTACGAGCAGTACTTC.

The chain employs TRBV3-1 (or the pseudogene TRBV3-2) and TRBJ1-6; D unclear. Between the trimmed V and J ends, which lost 1 base and 7 bases, there was a span of 5 bases. The CDR3 totals 13 residues. Germline values: CDR1 LGHDT, CDR2 YNNKEL (reference sequence). As DNA, the CDR3 is TGTGCCAGCAGCCAAGTGGAGAATTCACCCCTCCACTTT. Protein: CASSQVENSPLHF.

The genes are TRBV6-5 and TRBJ1-1, with TRBD1 matching 10 bases. Germline CDR1 reads MNHEY; CDR2 reads SVGAGI. J was trimmed by 8 bases and V by 3 bases; bases with no gene match: 6. The CDR3 contains 14 residues. The CDR3 reads CASSYFGQGGEAFF. The DNA for the CDR3 is TGTGCCAGCAGTTATTTTGGACAGGGGGGAGAAGCTTTCTTT.

The chain carries TRBV3-1 (or the pseudogene TRBV3-2) and TRBJ2-3; 10 positions match TRBD2. V trimming: 9 bases; J trimming: 2 bases; junction bases outside the gene matches: 5. This CDR3 has 14 residues. Germline V gene data show CDR1 as LGHDT and CDR2 as YNNKEL (reference sequence). CDR3: CASTLAGDTDTQYF. In DNA, the CDR3 is TGTGCCAGTACCCTAGCGGGGGACACAGATACGCAGTATTTT.

The chain employs TRBV7-9 and TRBJ2-1, with 11 bases lining up with TRBD2. Unmatched junction bases numbered 12, after V lost 2 bases and J lost 6 bases. CDR1 SEHNR and CDR2 FQNEAQ come from the germline V gene (reference sequence). CDR3 size: 18 residues. The CDR3 bases are TGTGCCAGCAGCTTATTGGGACTAGCGGTAAAAATGGGCAATGAGCAGTTCTTC. Amino acid sequence: CASSLLGLAVKMGNEQFF.